This TCR beta chain was obtained from a study of Ad26.COV2.S vaccination and SARS-CoV-2 variants. About the study: Donor was in the COV1001 Ad26.COV2.S trial arm.

With regard to this clone: The target antigen is unknown.

The CDR3 length is 16 residues. The J segment lost 4 bases and the V segment lost 0 bases, leaving 8 bases of the junction unmatched. Germline V gene data show CDR1 as SGHDT and CDR2 as YYEEEE. TCRdb's copy holds only in-frame clones and misses some; the assay was immunoSEQ multiplex PCR. The sample yields around 450,000 clones, 80% to 95% seen once. As to treatment: around 19 received Ad26.COV2.S at low or high dose, single or two shots; roughly 5 received placebo; per-sample allocation not given. Specimen acquisition occurred on day 63 following the initial vaccine or placebo injection. Study-level findings and limits: Vaccine and placebo recipients had comparable breadth of non-spike TCRs.

Specimen: peripheral blood, collected in a trial of Ad26.COV2.S vaccine versus placebo. The chain uses TRBV5-6 and TRBJ2-7; 9 nucleotides line up with TRBD2. This clonotype originated in a person between 18 and 60 years old who received the Ad26.COV2.S COVID-19 vaccine or a placebo. CDR3 region: CASSLGSALAGYEQYF. CDR3 coding DNA: TGTGCCAGCAGCTTGGGTTCGGCTCTAGCGGGGTACGAGCAGTACTTC.